Listed here are 25 T cell receptor beta chains from one sample, sequenced in a study of cytomegalovirus exposure and HLA in healthy donors. Use of 60 Vbeta and 13 Jbeta primers characterized the PCR. Some clones are missing from TCRdb's copy, which holds only in-frame ones; the method was immunoSEQ multiplex PCR. The table for this sample gives more than 110,000 clones. Sequenced sample: PBMCs. The origin of the receptors is a man aged 40-55 years in good health and CMV-seronegative.

This chain connects TRBV28 to TRBJ1-3; D is ambiguous. Germline V gives CDR1 MDHEN, CDR2 SYDVKM. The CDR3 is 11 residues long. The V end was cut by 8 bases, the J end by 4 bases, with 6 bases between. The CDR3: CASVRGNTIYF. CDR3 nucleotide sequence: TGTGCCAGCGTTCGGGGAAACACCATATATTTT. Together with reference TRBV28 and TRBJ1-3, the CDR3 gives the full variable domain: DVKVTQSSRYLVKRTGEKVFLECVQDMDHENMFWYRQDPGLGLRLIYFSYDVKMKEKGDIPEGYSVSREKKERFSLILESASTNQTSMYLCASVRGNTIYFGEGSWLTVV.

The chain carries TRBV27 and TRBJ1-1; D is perhaps TRBD1 (5 bases). The CDR3 runs 13 residues. Germline V CDR1 and CDR2: MNHEY, SMNVEV (reference sequence). V shed 7 bases and J shed 4 bases, with 13 bases lying between them. CDR3 sequence: CASTFQGSTEAFF. Here the CDR3 DNA reads TGTGCCAGCACTTTTCAGGGATCCACTGAAGCTTTCTTT.

The chain uses TRBV19 and TRBJ2-3, with 9 bases fitting TRBD2. CDR1 and CDR2 from the germline V gene are LNHDA and SQIVND (reference sequence). The junction had 15 bases not matched to a gene; V was cut back by 3 bases and J by 5 bases. The CDR3 is 18 amino acids. CDR3 amino acids: CASSISGDSGGLRDTQYF. In DNA form, the CDR3 reads TGTGCCAGTAGTATTAGCGGCGATAGCGGGGGCCTCCGAGATACGCAGTATTTT.

The chain joins TRBV2 to TRBJ1-1, with 7 bases matching TRBD1. Trimming took 2 bases from V and 3 from J; bases not matched to a gene: 12. Germline values: CDR1 SNHLY, CDR2 FYNNEI. The CDR3 contains 17 residues. DNA of the CDR3: TGTGCCAGCAGTGAATCCCGAAACTGGACAGGATACACTGAAGCTTTCTTT. As protein: CASSESRNWTGYTEAFF. Using reference TRBV2 and TRBJ1-1 for the parts outside the CDR3, the full variable domain is EPEVTQTPSHQVTQMGQEVILRCVPISNHLYFYWYRQILGQKVEFLVSFYNNEISEKSEIFDDQFSVERPDGSNFTLKIRSTKLEDSAMYFCASSESRNWTGYTEAFFGQGTRLTVV.

This chain uses TRBV29-1 with TRBJ2-1, with 8 bases fitting TRBD1. The germline CDR1 and CDR2 sequences are SQVTM and ANQGSEA. The CDR3 runs 16 residues. Unmatched junction bases numbered 6, after V lost 2 bases and J lost 0 bases. The CDR3 bases are TGCAGCGTTGAACCAGGGGGCGCAGGCTCCTACAATGAGCAGTTCTTC. Protein sequence: CSVEPGGAGSYNEQFF.

The V and J genes are TRBV6-5 and TRBJ1-4; a possible D gene is TRBD1 (5 bases). V was shortened by 0 bases and J by 7 bases, with 9 bases between the two germline ends. The CDR3 is made up of 14 amino acids. Germline loops: CDR1 MNHEY, CDR2 SVGAGI. The CDR3, as DNA: TGTGCCAGCAGTTACTCAGGGGAGGTTGAAAAACTGTTTTTT. The encoded protein is CASSYSGEVEKLFF.

This chain links TRBV6-6 with TRBJ2-1; 10 nucleotides agree with TRBD2. Germline V lookup: CDR1 MNHNY, CDR2 SVGAGI (reference sequence). There are 15 residues in the CDR3. Losses at the gene ends were 2 bases for V and 7 bases for J; bases not matched to a gene: 5. CDR3 coding DNA: TGTGCCAGCAGTTACGAGCGGGGGGGCCAAAATGAGCAGTTCTTC. It is translated as CASSYERGGQNEQFF.

This chain connects TRBV4-1 to TRBJ1-4; D is uncertain. Germline V lookup: CDR1 MGHRA, CDR2 YSYEKL. The CDR3 is made up of 16 amino acids. With 5 bases removed from V and 7 bases from J, the gap between germline ends came to 20 bases. The CDR3 loop reads CASSSNVDPGGEKLFF. CDR3 nucleotide sequence: TGCGCCAGCAGCAGCAATGTGGACCCGGGAGGTGAAAAACTGTTTTTT.

J is TRBJ2-5 and V is TRBV7-7; 11 bases align to TRBD2. Per the germline V gene, CDR1 is SSHAT and CDR2 is FNYEAQ (reference sequence). V lost 3 bases and J lost 0; bases outside the gene matches: 0. The CDR3 is made up of 15 amino acids. CDR3 region: CASSFSGGDQETQYF. The CDR3 coding sequence is TGTGCCAGCAGCTTTAGCGGGGGGGACCAAGAGACCCAGTACTTC.

The chain links TRBV2 to TRBJ2-7, with no clear D. V lost 4 bases and J 5 bases, leaving 9 bases between the germline ends. CDR1 and CDR2 (germline): SNHLY, FYNNEI. The CDR3 sequence is 12 residues long. In DNA form, the CDR3 reads TGTGCCAGCAGTGGAGACACCAACGAGCAGTACTTC. Protein sequence: CASSGDTNEQYF.

The CDR3 is CASSLGGGVRNEQYF. The CDR3 region has the DNA TGTGCCAGCAGCTTGGGTGGCGGGGTAAGGAACGAGCAGTACTTC. The chain employs TRBV5-5 and TRBJ2-7; D may be TRBD2 (6 bases). This CDR3 comprises 15 residues. V shed 0 bases and J shed 5 bases, with 15 bases lying between them. Germline-derived CDR1 and CDR2 are SGHKS and YYEKEE (reference sequence).

The chain joins TRBV6-4 to TRBJ2-3; 9 bases are shared with TRBD2. J was trimmed by 4 bases and V by 4 bases; bases with no gene match: 6. Germline V lookup: CDR1 MRHNA, CDR2 SNTAGT. The CDR3 covers 15 residues. In DNA form, the CDR3 reads TGTGCCAGCAGTGCATCGGGCGGGGGGGCAGATACGCAGTATTTT. This codes for CASSASGGGADTQYF.

The chain carries TRBV7-3 and TRBJ1-2, with D perhaps matching TRBD1 (5 bases). Trimming shortened V by 1 base and J by 4 bases, and 10 bases separated the two germline ends. CDR3 length equals 14 residues. Per the germline V gene, CDR1 is SGHTA and CDR2 is FQGTGA. DNA for the CDR3: TGTGCCAGCAGCTTAAAGGACACTGTCTATGGCTACACCTTC. Its translation: CASSLKDTVYGYTF.

The chain joins TRBV5-8 to TRBJ2-2; D gene ambiguous. The CDR3 loop spans 15 amino acids. Germline V CDR1 and CDR2: SGHTS, YDEGEE. Trimming took 0 bases from V and 6 from J, leaving 12 bases between them. The CDR3 coding sequence is TGTGCCAGCAGCTTGGGACTTTTAAAGCCCGGGGAGCTGTTTTTT. As protein: CASSLGLLKPGELFF.

The V gene is TRBV6-1, the J gene TRBJ2-7; D may be TRBD1 (5 bases). CDR1 is MNHNS, CDR2 SASEGT, per germline. Trimming left V 7 bases short and J 0 bases short, with 7 bases between. The length of the CDR3 is 12 residues. The CDR3 sequence: CASKQGSYEQYF. Here the CDR3 DNA reads TGTGCCAGCAAGCAGGGCTCCTACGAGCAGTACTTC.

The rearrangement links TRBV7-2 to TRBJ2-7; 7 positions match TRBD1. CDR3 length equals 13 residues. The germline CDR1 and CDR2 sequences are SGHTA and FQGNSA. Trimming at V came to 5 bases and at J to 3 bases, leaving 4 bases not matched to a gene. The CDR3 DNA sequence: TGTGCCAGCAGCCTAAGGGACAGCTACGAGCAGTACTTC. This encodes CASSLRDSYEQYF.

J is TRBJ2-3 and V is TRBV14; 9 bases map to TRBD1. V was pared by 1 base and J by 7 bases, with 9 bases of the junction left unmatched. Germline V CDR1 and CDR2: SGHDN, FVKESK. The CDR3 totals 16 residues. The chain's CDR3 is CASSQGGTGGLNTQYF. The CDR3 DNA reads TGTGCCAGCAGCCAAGGGGGAACAGGGGGCTTGAATACGCAGTATTTT.

The chain joins TRBV19 to TRBJ1-2; D unresolved. The CDR3 runs 14 residues. Germline loops: CDR1 LNHDA, CDR2 SQIVND (reference sequence). The ends were cut back, 2 bases at V and 3 bases at J, with 10 bases in the middle. As DNA, the CDR3 is TGTGCCAGTAGTATAAGGCGGGATGACTATGGCTACACCTTC. Encoded protein: CASSIRRDDYGYTF.

The chain combines TRBV19 with TRBJ1-5, with 7 bases matching TRBD1. CDR3 length equals 13 residues. With V trimmed by 6 bases and J by 4 bases, 3 bases remained unmatched. Germline V gene lookup returns CDR1 LNHDA and CDR2 SQIVND (reference sequence). The CDR3 here is CASRHRGNQPQHF. The CDR3 bases are TGTGCCAGTAGACACAGGGGTAATCAGCCCCAGCATTTT.

The rearrangement joins TRBV5-1 to TRBJ1-2, with 9 bases fitting TRBD1. This CDR3 is 13 amino acids long. V lost 0 bases and J lost 10; bases outside the gene matches: 4. The germline gives CDR1 SGHRS, CDR2 YFSETQ. The CDR3 region has the DNA TGCGCCAGCAGCTTGGGGACAGGGGAGGACTACACCTTC. Protein sequence: CASSLGTGEDYTF.

The chain carries TRBV11-1 and TRBJ1-3, with no clear D. Germline CDR1 and CDR2: SGHAT and FQDESV (reference sequence). The V end lost 5 bases, the J end lost 3 bases, and 8 bases lay between the germline ends. The CDR3 has 13 residues. This CDR3 reads CASSANFGNTIYF. The CDR3 coding sequence is TGTGCCAGCAGCGCTAACTTTGGAAACACCATATATTTT.

This chain links TRBV10-3 with TRBJ1-2; a possible D gene is TRBD1 (5 bases). V was clipped by 3 bases and J by 8 bases, with 16 bases between them. The CDR3 contains 14 residues. From germline, CDR1 is ENHRY and CDR2 SYGVKD. The CDR3 spells CAISDDSLLRGYTF. CDR3 nucleotide sequence: TGTGCCATCAGTGACGACAGCCTTCTCAGGGGCTACACCTTC.

As for this clone: The same CDR3 is also encoded by other DNA sequences in this sample. The CDR3 DNA reads as TGTGCCACCAGCAGAGATGGGGACAGGGGGTCGGTGGTGTATGGCTACACCTTC. As protein: CATSRDGDRGSVVYGYTF. This chain connects TRBV15 to TRBJ1-2; 11 bases agree with TRBD1. The CDR3 spans 18 residues. Germline V gene lookup returns CDR1 LNHNV and CDR2 YYDKDF (reference sequence). V was pared by 0 bases and J by 5 bases, with 11 bases of the junction left unmatched. Full variable domain (rest looked up from reference TRBV15 and TRBJ1-2): DAMVIQNPRYQVTQFGKPVTLSCSQTLNHNVMYWYQQKSSQAPKLLFHYYDKDFNNEADTPDNFQSRRPNTSFCFLDIRSPGLGDTAMYLCATSRDGDRGSVVYGYTFGSGTRLTVV.

V gene TRBV21-1 combines with J gene TRBJ1-5. TRBV21-1 is classified as a pseudogene. This CDR3 is built from 18 residues. The CDR3 coding sequence is TGTGCCAGCAGCAAACGGAGGTCGGAGGGGGGGGGCAATCAGCCCCAGCATTTT. Translation gives CASSKRRSEGGGNQPQHF.

The chain recombines TRBV7-6 with TRBJ2-5, with no clear D. This CDR3 region has 15 residues. Between the trimmed V and J ends, which lost 2 bases and 3 bases, there was a span of 13 bases. The germline V gene has CDR1 SGHVS and CDR2 FNYEAQ. CDR3 loop: CASSLFSVPKETQYF. CDR3 bases: TGTGCCAGCAGCTTATTCAGCGTACCCAAAGAGACCCAGTACTTC.